This T cell receptor beta chain was identified in a study of response to subunit inactivated influenza vaccine. Findings and limits, study-wide: Seasonal influenza vaccination, on each occasion, was suggested by the authors to recruit few new T cells.

Deletions cut 3 bases from V and 4 bases from J, with 11 bases between. The length of the CDR3 is 14 residues. Germline CDR1 reads KGHSH; CDR2 reads LQKENI. TCRdb reprocessed the RT-PCR reads with MiXCR, giving one entry per CDR3 protein. Of around 530,000 distinct CDR3 sequences in the sample, approximately 15% are singletons; the top ten hold less than 4%. This clonotype showed up just a few times. The antigen is unknown. Sequenced here: CD4+ T cells sorted from PBMCs, sampled roughly 24 months after vaccination. This chain connects TRBV18 to TRBJ2-3; D not certain. The sequence came from a man between 50 and 75 years old who received an inactivated influenza vaccine. The CDR3 sequence: CASSPPSRADTQYF. Written as DNA, the CDR3 is TGTGCCAGCTCACCCCCGTCTCGAGCAGATACGCAGTATTTT.